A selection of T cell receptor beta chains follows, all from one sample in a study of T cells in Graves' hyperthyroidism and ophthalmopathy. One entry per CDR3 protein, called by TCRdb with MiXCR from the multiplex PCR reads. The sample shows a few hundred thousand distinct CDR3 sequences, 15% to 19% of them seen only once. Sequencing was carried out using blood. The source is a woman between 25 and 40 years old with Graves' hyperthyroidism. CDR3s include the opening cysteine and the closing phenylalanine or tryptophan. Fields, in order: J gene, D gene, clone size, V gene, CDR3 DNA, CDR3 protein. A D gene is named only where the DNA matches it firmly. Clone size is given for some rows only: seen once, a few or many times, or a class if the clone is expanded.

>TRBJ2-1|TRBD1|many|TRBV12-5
TGTGCTAGTGGTTTATGGGACAGTTCTGACTACAATGAGCAGTTCTTC
CASGLWDSSDYNEQFF
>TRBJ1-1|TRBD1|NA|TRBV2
TGTGCCAGCACCCGACAGGGGGTATGGGCTTTCTTT
CASTRQGVWAFF
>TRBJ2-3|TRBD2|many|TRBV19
TGTGCCAGTAGTCGACCCGTAACGGGAGGAACAGATACGCAGTATTTT
CASSRPVTGGTDTQYF
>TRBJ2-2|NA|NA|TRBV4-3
TGCGCCAGCAGCCAAGATTTCGGCCCCGGGGAGCTGGTTTTT
CASSQDFGPGELVF
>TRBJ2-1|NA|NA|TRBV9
TGTGCCAGCAGCGCCACCTTGACCCGAACCGAGGACGATGAGCAGTTCTTC
CASSATLTRTEDDEQFF
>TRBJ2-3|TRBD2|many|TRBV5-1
TGCGCCAGCGGGCCGACTAGCAGCACAGATACGCAGTATTTT
CASGPTSSTDTQYF
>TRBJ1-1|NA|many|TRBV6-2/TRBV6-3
TGTGCCAGCAGAAAATCCACAGGGTATGGAAGCACTGAAGCTTTCTTT
CASRKSTGYGSTEAFF
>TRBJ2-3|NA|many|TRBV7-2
TGTGCCAGCAGCTTAGGGTGGGCTAGCACAGATACGCAGTATTTT
CASSLGWASTDTQYF
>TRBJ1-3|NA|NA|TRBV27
TGTGCCAGCATCGGGGGTCACACCATATATTTT
CASIGGHTIYF
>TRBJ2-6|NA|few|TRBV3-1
TGTGCCAGCAGCCGGAGAACAGTTCTGGACTCTGGGGCCAACGTCCTGACTTTC
CASSRRTVLDSGANVLTF
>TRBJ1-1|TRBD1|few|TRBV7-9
TGTGCCAGCAGCTCAACCCAGGACAGGGTGGCCACTGAAGCTTTCTTT
CASSSTQDRVATEAFF
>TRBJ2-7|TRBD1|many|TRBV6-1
TGTGCCAGCAGCCCGAACGGACAGGGAGAAGGGCAGTACTTC
CASSPNGQGEGQYF
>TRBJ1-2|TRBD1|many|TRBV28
TGTGCCAGCAGTTTATACCCGACAGGGACACAATATGGCTACACCTTC
CASSLYPTGTQYGYTF
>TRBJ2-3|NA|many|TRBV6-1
TGTGCCACCGGGACGGCCAGCGGCACAGATACGCAGTATTTT
CATGTASGTDTQYF